The present entry profiles one T cell receptor beta chain with its context. This specimen belongs to a study of control samples from healthy donors and cancer patients. Assay used: immunoSEQ multiplex PCR; TCRdb lists only in-frame clones, some missing. The repertoire consists of a few hundred thousand clones, with 80% to 95% occurring once and the leading ten covering 6% to 7%. The CDR3 is 15 residues long. Germline CDR1 is MGHRA and CDR2 is YSYEKL. V dropped 3 bases and J dropped 0; count of bases not matched to a gene: 2. Sample: PBMCs. The V call is TRBV4-1, the J call TRBJ1-5, with 7 bases fitting TRBD1. The clonotype was recovered from a man aged 35 to 55 with head and neck cancer. The CDR3 is CASSQYRGSNQPQHF. CDR3 coding DNA: TGCGCCAGCAGCCAGTACAGGGGTAGCAATCAGCCCCAGCATTTT.